These 3 T cell receptor beta chains were sequenced from one sample in a study of T-cell memory formation after mild COVID-19. TCRdb reanalysed the 5' RACE reads using MiXCR and keeps one entry per CDR3 protein. The sample has about 360,000 distinct CDR3 sequences; roughly an eighth are singletons. The sample was PBMCs or a T cell subset sorted from them (not recorded which). These receptors were obtained from a man between 18 and 29 years old who had mild COVID-19 (a few samples of this study predate the infection). Cell type and time point are not known.

The gene calls are TRBV5-1 and TRBJ2-7; D perhaps matches TRBD1 (5 bases). Per the germline V gene, CDR1 is SGHRS and CDR2 is YFSETQ. V gave up 0 bases and J gave up 6 bases, with 10 bases separating them. CDR3 size: 13 residues. The CDR3 nucleotides read TGCGCCAGCAGCTTGGCCCCTCAGGGCGAGCAGTACTTC. It yields the protein CASSLAPQGEQYF.

This chain connects TRBV4-3 to TRBJ2-2, with 9 bases identical to TRBD2. The germline V gene has CDR1 LGHNA and CDR2 YSLEER. J lost 6 bases, V lost 3 bases, and 17 bases had no gene match. This CDR3 is built from 19 residues. The CDR3 DNA follows: TGCGCCAGCAGCCAGGAGGGTCTTGGCGGGGGGGAAGTCCCCGGGGAGCTGTTTTTT. Its translation: CASSQEGLGGGEVPGELFF.

This clonotype came up many times. V and J are TRBV29-1 and TRBJ2-5; D possibly corresponds to TRBD1 (6 bases). The germline V and J ends were trimmed by 7 bases and 2 bases, with 14 bases remaining between them. This CDR3 region has 13 residues. Germline V CDR1 and CDR2: SQVTM, ANQGSEA. CDR3 region: CSADRGQQETQYF. The CDR3 DNA follows: TGCAGCGCTGACCGAGGACAGCAAGAGACCCAGTACTTC.